This T cell receptor beta chain was identified in a study of blood T cell repertoires in COVID-19. The wider study: The United States, Italy and Spain supplied acute and convalescent COVID-19 samples. Sources were T cells, B-cell-depleted T cells, or PBMCs; the material itself was cDNA or gDNA.

In the original workflow: How many nucleated cells were present was estimated from reference gene primer amplification. Produced via immunoSEQ multiplex PCR; TCRdb's table is partial and in-frame only. V, J and clone size are those of that table, while D and trimming were read from the DNA. Seen here are 83,000 or so clones, approximately 86% observed once, and the top ten hold roughly 8%. The CDR3 extends over 14 amino acids. CDR1 and CDR2 (germline): SGHRS, YFSETQ. The V and J ends lost 4 bases and 5 bases, in that order; junction bases with no gene match: 6. The origin of this receptor is a man older than 75 with active or convalescent COVID-19. The sequenced material came from peripheral blood. This chain connects TRBV5-1 to TRBJ2-5, with 9 bases fitting TRBD1. CDR3 in amino acids: CASSTQGAGETQYF. CDR3 DNA: TGCGCCAGCAGCACACAGGGGGCAGGGGAGACCCAGTACTTC.